Described below is a single TCR beta chain sequence and its context. V gave up 6 bases and J gave up 7 bases, with 15 bases separating them. Germline V gene sequence: CDR1 WNHNN, CDR2 SYGVQD (reference sequence). The CDR3 loop spans 14 amino acids. The source of the sample is a study of T cell changes during pregnancy in multiple sclerosis. Repertoires were generated with immunoSEQ multiplex PCR, while TCRdb's copy carries only in-frame clones and drops some. Here the sample spans some 52,000 clones, about 92% being singletons. Sample: CD4+ T cells from peripheral blood mononuclear cells, taken before pregnancy. The TCR sequence derives from a female donor with multiple sclerosis, enrolled in a pregnancy study. The V call is TRBV10-1, the J call TRBJ1-4; D is possibly TRBD1 (6 bases). CDR3 loop: CASSKQGQSEKLFF. Here the CDR3 DNA reads TGCGCCAGCAGCAAACAAGGACAGTCTGAAAAACTGTTTTTT.